This TCR beta chain was retrieved from a study of early T cells in non-severe SARS-CoV-2 infection. Study summary: Chains stayed unpaired after sequencing of bulk RNA from unsorted whole blood.

In the library, individual cDNA molecules carried attached unique molecular identifiers. TCRdb ran MiXCR on the 5' RACE reads and lists one entry per CDR3 protein. The data show about 110,000 distinct CDR3 sequences, with around 10% seen just once and approximately 6.9% held by the top ten. Germline CDR1 SEHNR, CDR2 FQNEAQ (reference sequence). The CDR3 length is 15 residues. The V end was cut by 5 bases, the J end by 4 bases, with 16 bases between. The chain has TRBV7-9 and TRBJ2-3; D call uncertain. Source material: whole blood. The clonotype comes from an adult who was a healthcare worker with PCR-confirmed SARS-CoV-2 infection or an uninfected control (not recorded which). CDR3 DNA: TGTGCCAGCAGCGTCGCTAGGATCAGGTCAGATACGCAGTATTTT. It translates to CASSVARIRSDTQYF.